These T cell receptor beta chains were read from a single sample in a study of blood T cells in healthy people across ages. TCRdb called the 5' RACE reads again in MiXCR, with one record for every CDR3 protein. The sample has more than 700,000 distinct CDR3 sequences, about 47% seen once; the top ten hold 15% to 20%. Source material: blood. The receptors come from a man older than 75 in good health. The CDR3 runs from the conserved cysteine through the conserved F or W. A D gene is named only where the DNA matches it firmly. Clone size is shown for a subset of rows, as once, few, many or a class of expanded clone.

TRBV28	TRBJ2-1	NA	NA	CASSLGQMNYNEQFF	TGTGCCAGCAGTTTAGGCCAGATGAACTACAATGAGCAGTTCTTC
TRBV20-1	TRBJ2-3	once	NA	CTAGTYTDTQYF	TGCACCGCCGGGACTTACACAGATACGCAGTATTTT
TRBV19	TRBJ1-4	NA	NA	CASERRPPNEKLFF	TGTGCCAGTGAACGGAGACCACCCAATGAAAAACTGTTTTTT
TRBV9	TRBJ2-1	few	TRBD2	CASSVAGGSETQFF	TGTGCCAGCAGCGTAGCGGGAGGGTCAGAGACCCAGTTCTTC
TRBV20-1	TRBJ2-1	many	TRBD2	CSARYAPTSGVYNEQFF	TGCAGTGCTCGGTACGCCCCGACTAGCGGGGTCTACAATGAGCAGTTCTTC
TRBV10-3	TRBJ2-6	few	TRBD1	CVVSERTGVGANVLTF	TGTGTGGTCAGTGAGCGTACAGGGGTTGGGGCCAACGTCCTGACTTTC
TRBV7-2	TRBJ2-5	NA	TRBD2	CASSTYSGEETQYF	TGTGCCAGCAGCACTTATAGCGGGGAAGAGACCCAGTACTTC
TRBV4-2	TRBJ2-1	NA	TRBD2	CASSQDGTSGRNIQFF	TGTGCCAGCAGCCAAGATGGGACTAGCGGGAGAAACATTCAGTTCTTC
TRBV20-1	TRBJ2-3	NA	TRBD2	CSANPGLAGAGTDTQYF	TGCAGTGCCAACCCGGGACTAGCGGGAGCCGGCACAGATACGCAGTATTTT
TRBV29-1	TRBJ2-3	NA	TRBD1	CSVEGTGETDTQYF	TGCAGCGTTGAAGGGACAGGGGAAACAGATACGCAGTATTTT
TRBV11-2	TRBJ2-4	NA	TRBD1	CASSPLGVLQGEQYF	TGTGCCAGCAGCCCCCTAGGAGTCCTTCAGGGGGAGCAGTACTTC
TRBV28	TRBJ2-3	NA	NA	CASSLAGFRDTQYF	TGTGCCAGCAGTTTAGCAGGGTTCAGAGATACGCAGTATTTT
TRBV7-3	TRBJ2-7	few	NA	CASSLKRTQEQYF	TGTGCCAGCAGCTTGAAGCGGACTCAGGAGCAGTATTTC